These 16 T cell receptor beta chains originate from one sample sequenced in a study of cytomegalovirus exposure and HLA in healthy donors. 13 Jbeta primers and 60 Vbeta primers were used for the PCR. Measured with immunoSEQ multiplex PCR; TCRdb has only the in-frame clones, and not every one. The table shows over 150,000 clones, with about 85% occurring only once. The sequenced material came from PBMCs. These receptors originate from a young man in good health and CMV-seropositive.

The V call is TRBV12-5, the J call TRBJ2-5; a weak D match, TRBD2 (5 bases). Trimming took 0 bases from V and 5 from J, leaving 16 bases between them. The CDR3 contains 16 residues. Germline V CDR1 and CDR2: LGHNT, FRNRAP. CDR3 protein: CASGLVLRAYGETQYF. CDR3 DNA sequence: TGTGCTAGTGGTTTGGTACTGAGGGCCTACGGCGAGACCCAGTACTTC.

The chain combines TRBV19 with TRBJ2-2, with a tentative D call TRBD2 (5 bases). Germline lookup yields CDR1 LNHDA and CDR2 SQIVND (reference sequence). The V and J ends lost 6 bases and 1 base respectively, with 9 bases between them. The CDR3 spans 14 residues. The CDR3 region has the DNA TGTGCCAGTAGCGACCGGGGGAACACCGGGGAGCTGTTTTTT. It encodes CASSDRGNTGELFF.

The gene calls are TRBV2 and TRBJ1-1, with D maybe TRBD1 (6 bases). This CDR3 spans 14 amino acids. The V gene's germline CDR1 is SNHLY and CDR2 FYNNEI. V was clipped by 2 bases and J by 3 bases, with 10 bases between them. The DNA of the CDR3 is TGTGCCAGCAGTGAACTGGGGGCGTACACTGAAGCTTTCTTT. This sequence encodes CASSELGAYTEAFF.

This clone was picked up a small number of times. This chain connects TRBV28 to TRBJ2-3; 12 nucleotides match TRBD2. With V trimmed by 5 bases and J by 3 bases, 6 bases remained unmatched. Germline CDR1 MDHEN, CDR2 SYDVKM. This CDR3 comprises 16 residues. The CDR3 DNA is TGTGCCAGCAGTCACCGGACTAGCGGGGTGACAGATACGCAGTATTTT. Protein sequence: CASSHRTSGVTDTQYF.

CDR3 in amino acids: CASRKGQAGTEAFF. The CDR3 DNA reads TGTGCCAGCAGGAAGGGACAGGCGGGCACTGAAGCTTTCTTT. This chain links TRBV2 with TRBJ1-1; 8 nucleotides line up with TRBD1. The CDR3 runs 14 residues. Germline assignment: CDR1 SNHLY and CDR2 FYNNEI. With 6 bases clipped from V and 4 bases from J, the junction kept 7 bases outside the gene matches.

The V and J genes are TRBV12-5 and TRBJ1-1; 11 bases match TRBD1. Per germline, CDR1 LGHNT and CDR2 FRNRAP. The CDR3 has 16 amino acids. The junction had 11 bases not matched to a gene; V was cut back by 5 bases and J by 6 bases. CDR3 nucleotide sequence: TGTGCTAGTGGTCCCCTCCGGACAGGGGGCAACGCTGAAGCTTTCTTT. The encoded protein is CASGPLRTGGNAEAFF.

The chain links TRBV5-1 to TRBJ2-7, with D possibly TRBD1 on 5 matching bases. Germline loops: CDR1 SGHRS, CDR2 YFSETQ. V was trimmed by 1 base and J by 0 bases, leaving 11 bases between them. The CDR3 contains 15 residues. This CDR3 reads CASSLLTGNSYEQYF. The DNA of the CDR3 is TGCGCCAGCAGCTTGCTAACAGGCAACTCCTACGAGCAGTACTTC.

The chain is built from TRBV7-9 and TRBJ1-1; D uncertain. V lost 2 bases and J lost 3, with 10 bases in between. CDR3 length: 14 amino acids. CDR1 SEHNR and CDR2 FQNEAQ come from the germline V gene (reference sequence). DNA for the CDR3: TGTGCCAGCAGCTTATATTTTGAGTACACTGAAGCTTTCTTT. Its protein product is CASSLYFEYTEAFF.

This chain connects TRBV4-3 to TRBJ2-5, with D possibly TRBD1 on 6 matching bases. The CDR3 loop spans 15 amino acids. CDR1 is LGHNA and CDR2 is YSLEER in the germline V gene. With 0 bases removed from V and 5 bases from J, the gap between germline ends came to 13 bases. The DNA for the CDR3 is TGCGCCAGCAGCCAAGAAGGGGGTGGATGGGAGACCCAGTACTTC. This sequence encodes CASSQEGGGWETQYF.

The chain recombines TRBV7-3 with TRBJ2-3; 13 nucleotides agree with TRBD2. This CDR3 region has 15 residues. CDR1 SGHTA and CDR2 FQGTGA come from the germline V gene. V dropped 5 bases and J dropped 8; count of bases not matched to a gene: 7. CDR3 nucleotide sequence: TGTGCCAGCAGCGAACGGACTAGCGGGAGAAGTACGCAGTATTTT. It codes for CASSERTSGRSTQYF.

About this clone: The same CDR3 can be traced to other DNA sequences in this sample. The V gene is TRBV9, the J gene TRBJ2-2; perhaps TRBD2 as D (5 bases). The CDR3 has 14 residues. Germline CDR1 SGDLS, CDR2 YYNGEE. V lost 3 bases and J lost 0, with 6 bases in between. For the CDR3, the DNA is TGTGCCAGCAGCGCAGCGGCGAACACCGGGGAGCTGTTTTTT. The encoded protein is CASSAAANTGELFF.

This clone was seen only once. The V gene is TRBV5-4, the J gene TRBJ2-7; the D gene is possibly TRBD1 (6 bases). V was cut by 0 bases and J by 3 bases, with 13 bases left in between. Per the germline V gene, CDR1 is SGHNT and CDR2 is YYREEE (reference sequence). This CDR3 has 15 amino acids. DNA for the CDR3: TGTGCCAGCAGCTTGGACCAGGACAGCTACTACGAGCAGTACTTC. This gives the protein CASSLDQDSYYEQYF.

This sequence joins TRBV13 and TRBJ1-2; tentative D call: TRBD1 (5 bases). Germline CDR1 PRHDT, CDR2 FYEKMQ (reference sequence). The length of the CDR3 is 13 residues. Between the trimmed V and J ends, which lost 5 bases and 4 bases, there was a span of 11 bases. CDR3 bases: TGTGCCAGCAGCACCGACAGCTCCTATGGCTACACCTTC. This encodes CASSTDSSYGYTF.

The CDR3 DNA follows: TGTGCCAGCAGCGCCAGCCCGACAGGGAGGTACACCTTC. It codes for CASSASPTGRYTF. This rearrangement joins TRBV7-2 to TRBJ1-2, with 7 nucleotides matching TRBD1. The V gene's germline CDR1 is SGHTA and CDR2 FQGNSA. The CDR3 spans 13 residues. Trimming cost V 5 bases and J 11 bases; bases outside gene matches: 11.

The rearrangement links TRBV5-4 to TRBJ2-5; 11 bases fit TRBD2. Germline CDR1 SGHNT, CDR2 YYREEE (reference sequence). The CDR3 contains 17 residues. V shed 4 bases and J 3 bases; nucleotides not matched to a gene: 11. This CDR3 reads CASSGGTSGRTKETQYF. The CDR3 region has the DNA TGTGCCAGCAGCGGGGGGACTAGCGGAAGAACCAAAGAGACCCAGTACTTC.

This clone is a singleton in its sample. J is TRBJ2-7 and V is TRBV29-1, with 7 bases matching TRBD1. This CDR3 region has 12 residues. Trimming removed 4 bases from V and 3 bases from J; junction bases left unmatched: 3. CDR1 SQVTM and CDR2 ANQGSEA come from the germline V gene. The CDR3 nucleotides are TGCAGCGTTGTCGGGGACAGCTACGAGCAGTACTTC. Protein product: CSVVGDSYEQYF.